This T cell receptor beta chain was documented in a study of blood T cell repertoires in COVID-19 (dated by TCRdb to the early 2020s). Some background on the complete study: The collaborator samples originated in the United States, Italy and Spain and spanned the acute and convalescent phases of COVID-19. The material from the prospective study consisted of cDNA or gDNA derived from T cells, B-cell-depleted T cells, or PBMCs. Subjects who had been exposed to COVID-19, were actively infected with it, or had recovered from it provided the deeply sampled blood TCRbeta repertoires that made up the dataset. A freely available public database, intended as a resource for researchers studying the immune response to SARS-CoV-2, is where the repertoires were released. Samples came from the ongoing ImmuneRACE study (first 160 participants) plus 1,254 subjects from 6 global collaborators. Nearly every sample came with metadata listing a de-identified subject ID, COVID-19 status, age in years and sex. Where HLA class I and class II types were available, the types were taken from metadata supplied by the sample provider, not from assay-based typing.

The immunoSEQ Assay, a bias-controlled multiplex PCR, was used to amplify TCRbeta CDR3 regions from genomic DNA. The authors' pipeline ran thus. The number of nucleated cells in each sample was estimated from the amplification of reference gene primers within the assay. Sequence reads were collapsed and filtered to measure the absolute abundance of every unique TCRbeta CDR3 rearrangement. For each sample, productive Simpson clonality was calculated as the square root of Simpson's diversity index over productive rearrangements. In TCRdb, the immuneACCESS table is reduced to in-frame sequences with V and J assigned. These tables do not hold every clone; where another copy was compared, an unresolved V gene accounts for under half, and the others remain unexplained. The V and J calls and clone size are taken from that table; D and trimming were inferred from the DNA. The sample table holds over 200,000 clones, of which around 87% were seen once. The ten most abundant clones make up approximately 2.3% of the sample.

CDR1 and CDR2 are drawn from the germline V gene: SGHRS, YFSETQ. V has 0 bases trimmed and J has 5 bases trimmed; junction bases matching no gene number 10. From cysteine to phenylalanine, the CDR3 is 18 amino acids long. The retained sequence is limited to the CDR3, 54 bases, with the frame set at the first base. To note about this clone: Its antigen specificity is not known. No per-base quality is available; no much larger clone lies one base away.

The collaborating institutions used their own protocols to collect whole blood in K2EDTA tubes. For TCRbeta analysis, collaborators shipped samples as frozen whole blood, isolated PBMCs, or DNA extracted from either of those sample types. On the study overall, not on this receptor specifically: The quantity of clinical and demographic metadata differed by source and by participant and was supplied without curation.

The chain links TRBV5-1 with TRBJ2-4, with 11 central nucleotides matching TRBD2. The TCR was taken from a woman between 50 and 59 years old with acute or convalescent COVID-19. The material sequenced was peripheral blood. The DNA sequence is TGCGCCAGCAGCTTGGTAGGGCTAGCGGGAGGTCGGGAAAACATTCAGTACTTC. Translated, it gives CASSLVGLAGGRENIQYF.